Below, one T cell receptor (beta chain) is given with its context. This record comes from a study of blood T cell repertoires in COVID-19. V was clipped by 2 bases and J by 1 base, with 8 bases between them. This CDR3 region has 14 residues. Germline V gene sequence: CDR1 LNHDA, CDR2 SQIVND (reference sequence). Measured with immunoSEQ multiplex PCR; TCRdb has only the in-frame clones, and not every one. The sample records some 58,000 clones, 92% being singletons. The chain uses TRBV19 and TRBJ1-1; D remains ambiguous. This sequence originates from a man in his fifties with active COVID-19. Sequenced: peripheral blood. This CDR3 reads CASSISSRNTEAFF. CDR3 sequence (DNA): TGTGCCAGTAGTATATCTTCCAGGAACACTGAAGCTTTCTTT.